Following are 20 T cell receptor beta chains from one sample sequenced in a study of Tregs in tolerant kidney transplant recipients. The repertoire was sequenced with immunoSEQ multiplex PCR; TCRdb's copy has only in-frame clones and lacks some. The sample shows over 60,000 clones, roughly nine tenths of them seen only once. This sample comprised CD4+ T cells from blood, obtained before the transplant. All receptors come from a human donor who received a combined kidney and bone marrow transplant.

In its sample, this clone was seen a few times. The chain uses TRBV7-2 and TRBJ2-7, with TRBD2 as a possible D gene (7 bases). This CDR3 has 16 residues. The germline V gene encodes CDR1 SGHTA and CDR2 FQGNSA. The ends were cut back, 3 bases at V and 4 bases at J, with 19 bases in the middle. The CDR3 reads CASSFSLTRGAYEQYF. The CDR3 nucleotides read TGTGCCAGCAGCTTCTCTCTCACTCGGGGGGCTTACGAGCAGTACTTC.

This clone appeared a few times. V usage is TRBV11-2 and J usage is TRBJ1-4; 9 bases map to TRBD1. The germline V gene has CDR1 SGHAT and CDR2 FQNNGV. Losses at the gene ends were 7 bases for V and 7 bases for J; bases not matched to a gene: 4. The CDR3 runs to 13 residues. The DNA for the CDR3 is TGTGCCAGCACCCGGGACAGGGCTGAAAAACTGTTTTTT. Its translation: CASTRDRAEKLFF.

The V gene is TRBV27, the J gene TRBJ1-2, with 8 bases fitting TRBD1. With 6 bases clipped from V and 5 bases from J, the junction kept 8 bases outside the gene matches. CDR1 is MNHEY, CDR2 SMNVEV, per germline (reference sequence). CDR3 length: 14 amino acids. CDR3 in amino acids: CASRLTGTGYGYTF. Written as DNA, the CDR3 is TGTGCCAGCAGGCTTACCGGGACAGGATATGGCTACACCTTC.

The V gene is TRBV10-3, the J gene TRBJ2-7, with 7 bases fitting TRBD1. J was trimmed by 5 bases and V by 10 bases; bases with no gene match: 11. The CDR3 length is 13 residues. Germline loops: CDR1 ENHRY, CDR2 SYGVKD. CDR3 nucleotides: TGTGCCACTGCCCCCGACAGGGACAACGAGCAGTACTTC. Translating it yields CATAPDRDNEQYF.

This chain connects TRBV18 to TRBJ1-1; D is ambiguous. The CDR3 consists of 15 residues. CDR1 and CDR2 (germline): KGHSH, LQKENI. V was clipped by 6 bases and J by 6 bases, with 20 bases between them. The CDR3, as DNA: TGTGCCAGCTCCCCGTCAAACTCTTTAGTGGCTGAAGCTTTCTTT. Translation gives CASSPSNSLVAEAFF.

This sequence joins TRBV19 and TRBJ1-4, with a weak D call TRBD1 (5 bases). Germline CDR1 is LNHDA and CDR2 is SQIVND (reference sequence). This CDR3 spans 15 amino acids. V lost 3 bases to trimming and J lost 8 bases, with 16 bases between them. Written as DNA, the CDR3 is TGTGCCAGTAGTATGCGGGGACCTGGCGGGGAAAAACTGTTTTTT. It yields the protein CASSMRGPGGEKLFF.

The CDR3 bases are TGTGCCAGCAGCTTGGCCACCGGGGAGCTGTTTTTT. It is translated as CASSLATGELFF. The gene calls are TRBV7-9 and TRBJ2-2; D is uncertain. Germline values: CDR1 SEHNR, CDR2 FQNEAQ (reference sequence). The ends were cut back, 3 bases at V and 4 bases at J, with 3 bases in the middle. This CDR3 is 12 amino acids long.

This chain joins TRBV4-3 and TRBJ1-4; D may be TRBD1 (5 bases). CDR1 is LGHNA, CDR2 YSLEER, per germline. The CDR3 contains 17 residues. V lost 0 bases and J lost 5, with 16 bases in between. The chain's CDR3 is CASSQDRPGGGNEKLFF. CDR3 nucleotides: TGCGCCAGCAGCCAAGATCGGCCGGGGGGAGGGAATGAAAAACTGTTTTTT.

The genes are TRBV6-1 and TRBJ1-3; TRBD1 agrees at 7 bases. V lost 11 bases to trimming and J lost 11 bases; unmatched junction nucleotides: 12. The CDR3 is 12 residues long. Looked up from germline, CDR1 is MNHNS and CDR2 is SASEGT. The CDR3 spells CAAQGDVSAIYF. For the CDR3, the DNA is TGTGCCGCCCAGGGGGATGTGAGCGCCATATATTTT.

The chain joins TRBV19 to TRBJ2-1; 14 nucleotides line up with TRBD2. V shed 1 base and J 8 bases; nucleotides not matched to a gene: 7. Germline assignment: CDR1 LNHDA and CDR2 SQIVND (reference sequence). The CDR3 runs 17 residues. Written as DNA, the CDR3 is TGTGCCAGTAGTATAGGCGGGACTAGCGGGAGAGTCGATGAGCAGTTCTTC. Translating it yields CASSIGGTSGRVDEQFF.

The chain uses TRBV5-1 and TRBJ2-7; TRBD2 agrees at 10 bases. Trimming removed 0 bases from V and 0 bases from J; junction bases left unmatched: 6. CDR1 SGHRS and CDR2 YFSETQ come from the germline V gene. This CDR3 is 17 amino acids long. The CDR3 reads CASSLGPGTSASYEQYF. The DNA of the CDR3 is TGCGCCAGCAGCTTGGGGCCCGGGACTAGCGCCTCCTACGAGCAGTACTTC.

The V and J genes are TRBV5-1 and TRBJ2-7; possible D gene TRBD1, 5 bases. V lost 0 bases to trimming and J lost 2 bases, with 9 bases between them. From germline, CDR1 is SGHRS and CDR2 YFSETQ. This CDR3 contains 14 residues. The CDR3 sequence is CASSLAGQAYEQYF. DNA of the CDR3: TGCGCCAGCAGCTTGGCAGGACAAGCCTACGAGCAGTACTTC.

In this sample, this clone turned up a few times. Germline and junction disagree at one end, which may indicate a read error. The genes are TRBV30 and TRBJ1-2; 7 positions agree with TRBD1. CDR1 GTSNPN and CDR2 SVGIG come from the germline V gene (reference sequence). The CDR3 is 13 amino acids. CDR3 in DNA: TGTGCCGGGAGCCGACAGGGCTACTATGGCTACACCTTC. Translated: CAGSRQGYYGYTF.

The V call is TRBV27, the J call TRBJ2-7; TRBD1 matches at 9 bases. After removal of 11 bases from V and 6 bases from J, the junction contained 11 bases not matched to a gene. The CDR3 consists of 13 residues. From germline, CDR1 is MNHEY and CDR2 SMNVEV (reference sequence). DNA for the CDR3: TGTGCCGTCCAGTCGGGACAGGGAGGCGAGCAGTACTTC. This gives the protein CAVQSGQGGEQYF.

The genes are TRBV19 and TRBJ2-1, with 10 bases that match TRBD2. Germline assignment: CDR1 LNHDA and CDR2 SQIVND (reference sequence). The length of the CDR3 is 14 residues. The V segment lost 4 bases and the J segment 7 bases; nucleotides outside the gene matches: 4. CDR3 amino acids: CASSRMTSGNEQFF. The CDR3 DNA reads TGTGCCAGTAGTAGGATGACTAGCGGGAATGAGCAGTTCTTC. The whole variable domain, remainder taken from reference TRBV19 and TRBJ2-1, is DGGITQSPKYLFRKEGQNVTLSCEQNLNHDAMYWYRQDPGQGLRLIYYSQIVNDFQKGDIAEGYSVSREKKESFPLTVTSAQKNPTAFYLCASSRMTSGNEQFFGPGTRLTVL.

In DNA, the CDR3 is TGCGCCAGCAGAACCCAGTCCATGAACACTGAAGCTTTCTTT. It translates to CASRTQSMNTEAFF. The V and J genes are TRBV5-1 and TRBJ1-1; no clear D gene. Per germline, CDR1 SGHRS and CDR2 YFSETQ. The CDR3 totals 14 residues. Trimming took 5 bases from V and 0 from J, leaving 11 bases between them.

The chain joins TRBV28 to TRBJ2-5; D is undetermined. V dropped 7 bases and J dropped 1 base, with 4 bases sitting between them. Looked up from germline, CDR1 is MDHEN and CDR2 is SYDVKM. CDR3 length: 11 residues. The CDR3 DNA sequence: TGTGCCAGCACCTCCCAAGAGACCCAGTACTTC. Translating gives CASTSQETQYF.

The V and J genes are TRBV6-5 and TRBJ2-4, with 7 bases lining up with TRBD1. V lost 5 bases, J lost 4 bases, and 5 bases stayed unmatched. The germline gives CDR1 MNHEY, CDR2 SVGAGI. The CDR3 runs to 14 residues. The CDR3 loop reads CASSHLQGKNIQYF. The DNA of the CDR3 is TGTGCCAGCAGTCACCTACAGGGGAAAAACATTCAGTACTTC.

V is TRBV5-1 and J is TRBJ2-7; tentative D call: TRBD1 (6 bases). The CDR3 contains 15 residues. Germline V gene lookup returns CDR1 SGHRS and CDR2 YFSETQ. The V end was cut by 0 bases, the J end by 3 bases, with 13 bases between. CDR3 sequence: CASSLVTGSGYEQYF. Written as DNA, the CDR3 is TGCGCCAGCAGCTTGGTCACAGGGTCCGGCTACGAGCAGTACTTC.

In this sample, this clone turned up once. The chain uses TRBV27 and TRBJ2-1, with a weak D call TRBD2 (6 bases). Germline CDR1 MNHEY, CDR2 SMNVEV (reference sequence). This CDR3 contains 15 residues. V shed 3 bases and J shed 0 bases, with 9 bases lying between them. As DNA, the CDR3 is TGTGCCAGCAGTTTGGGACTCAACTCCTACAATGAGCAGTTCTTC. Translation gives CASSLGLNSYNEQFF.